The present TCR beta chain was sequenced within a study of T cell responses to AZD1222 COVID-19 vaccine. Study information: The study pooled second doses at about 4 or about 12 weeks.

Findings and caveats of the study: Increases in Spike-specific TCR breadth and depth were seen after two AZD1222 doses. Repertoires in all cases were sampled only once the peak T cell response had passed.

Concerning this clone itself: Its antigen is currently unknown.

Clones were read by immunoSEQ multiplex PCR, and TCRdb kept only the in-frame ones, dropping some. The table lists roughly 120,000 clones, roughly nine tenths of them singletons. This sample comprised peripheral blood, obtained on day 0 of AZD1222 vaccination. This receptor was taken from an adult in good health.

CDR3 nucleotides: TGTGCCAGCTCTCTGCGGGGGACACCCACCGGGGAGCTGTTTTTT. This gives the protein CASSLRGTPTGELFF. The gene calls are TRBV18 and TRBJ2-2, with D perhaps matching TRBD2 (7 bases). Looked up from germline, CDR1 is KGHSH and CDR2 is LQKENI. V dropped 6 bases and J dropped 4 bases, with 15 bases sitting between them. The CDR3 runs 15 residues. Variable domain in full (rest from reference TRBV18 and TRBJ2-2): NAGVMQNPRHLVRRRGQEARLRCSPMKGHSHVYWYRQLPEEGLKFMVYLQKENIIDESGMPKERFSAEFPKEGPSILRIQQVVRGDSAAYFCASSLRGTPTGELFFGEGSRLTVL.